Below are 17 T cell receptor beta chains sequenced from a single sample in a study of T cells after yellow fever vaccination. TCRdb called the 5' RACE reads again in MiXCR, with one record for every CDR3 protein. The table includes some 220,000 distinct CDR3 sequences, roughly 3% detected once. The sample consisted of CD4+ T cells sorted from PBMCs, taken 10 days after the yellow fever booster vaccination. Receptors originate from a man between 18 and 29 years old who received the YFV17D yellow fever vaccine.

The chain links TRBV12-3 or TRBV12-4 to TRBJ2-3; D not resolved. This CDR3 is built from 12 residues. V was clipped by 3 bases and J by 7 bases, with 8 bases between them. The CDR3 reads CASSFRANTQYF. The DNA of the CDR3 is TGTGCCAGCAGTTTTAGGGCAAATACGCAGTATTTT.

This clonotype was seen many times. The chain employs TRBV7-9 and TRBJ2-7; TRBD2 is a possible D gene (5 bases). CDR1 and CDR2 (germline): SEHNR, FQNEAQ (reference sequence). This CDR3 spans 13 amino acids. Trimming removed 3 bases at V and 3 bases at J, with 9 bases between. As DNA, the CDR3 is TGTGCCAGCAGCTTTTTGGAGGACTACGAGCAGTACTTC. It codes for CASSFLEDYEQYF.

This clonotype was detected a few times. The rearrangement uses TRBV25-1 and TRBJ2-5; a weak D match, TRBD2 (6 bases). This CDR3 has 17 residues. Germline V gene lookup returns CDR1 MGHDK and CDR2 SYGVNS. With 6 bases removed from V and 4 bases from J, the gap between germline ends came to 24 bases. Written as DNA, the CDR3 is TGTGCCAGCAGCCCCGGGAGCCAGGCACGATCGGTAGAGACCCAGTACTTC. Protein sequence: CASSPGSQARSVETQYF.

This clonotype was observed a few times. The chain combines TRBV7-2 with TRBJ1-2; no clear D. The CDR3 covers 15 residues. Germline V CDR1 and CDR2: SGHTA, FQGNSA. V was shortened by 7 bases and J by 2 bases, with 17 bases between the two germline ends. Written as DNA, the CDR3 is TGTGCCAGCACCCTCAGTGGGCGCATAAACTATGGCTACACCTTC. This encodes CASTLSGRINYGYTF.

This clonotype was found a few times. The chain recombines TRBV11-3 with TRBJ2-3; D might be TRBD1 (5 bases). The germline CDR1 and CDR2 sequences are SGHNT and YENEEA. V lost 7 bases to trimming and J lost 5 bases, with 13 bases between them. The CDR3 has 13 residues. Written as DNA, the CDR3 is TGTGCCAGCACCGCAGGGTCGGGAGATACGCAGTATTTT. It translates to CASTAGSGDTQYF.

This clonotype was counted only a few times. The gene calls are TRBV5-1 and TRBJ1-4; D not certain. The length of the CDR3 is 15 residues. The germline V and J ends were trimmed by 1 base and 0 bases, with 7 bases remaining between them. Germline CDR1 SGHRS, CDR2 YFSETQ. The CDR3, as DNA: TGCGCCAGCAGCTTGTTCCCTTCAACTAATGAAAAACTGTTTTTT. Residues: CASSLFPSTNEKLFF.

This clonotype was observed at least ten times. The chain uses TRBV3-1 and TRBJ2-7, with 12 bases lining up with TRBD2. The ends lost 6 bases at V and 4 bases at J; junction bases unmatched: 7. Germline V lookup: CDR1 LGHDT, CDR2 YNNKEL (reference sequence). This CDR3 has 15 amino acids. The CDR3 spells CASSPSGGDQYEQYF. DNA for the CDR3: TGTGCCAGCAGTCCTAGCGGGGGGGATCAGTACGAGCAGTACTTC.

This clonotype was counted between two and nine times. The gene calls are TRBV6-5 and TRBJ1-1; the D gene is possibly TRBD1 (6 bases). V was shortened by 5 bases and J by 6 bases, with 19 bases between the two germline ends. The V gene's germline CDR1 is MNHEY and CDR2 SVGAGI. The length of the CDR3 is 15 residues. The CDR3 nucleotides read TGTGCCAGCAGTGGGCCACAGGGCAAGGTCCCTGAAGCTTTCTTT. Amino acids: CASSGPQGKVPEAFF.

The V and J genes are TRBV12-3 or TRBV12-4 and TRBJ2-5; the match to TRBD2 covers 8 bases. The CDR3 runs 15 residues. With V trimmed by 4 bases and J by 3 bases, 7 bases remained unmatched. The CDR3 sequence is CASSYGGGAEETQYF. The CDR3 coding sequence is TGTGCCAGCAGTTACGGGGGGGGTGCGGAAGAGACCCAGTACTTC.

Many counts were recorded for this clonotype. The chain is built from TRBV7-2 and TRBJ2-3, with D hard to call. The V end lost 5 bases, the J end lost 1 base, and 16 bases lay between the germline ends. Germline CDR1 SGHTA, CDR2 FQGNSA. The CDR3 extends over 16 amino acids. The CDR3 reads CASSPRTGFRTDTQYF. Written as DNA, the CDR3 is TGTGCCAGCAGCCCCCGGACGGGTTTTCGCACAGATACGCAGTATTTT.

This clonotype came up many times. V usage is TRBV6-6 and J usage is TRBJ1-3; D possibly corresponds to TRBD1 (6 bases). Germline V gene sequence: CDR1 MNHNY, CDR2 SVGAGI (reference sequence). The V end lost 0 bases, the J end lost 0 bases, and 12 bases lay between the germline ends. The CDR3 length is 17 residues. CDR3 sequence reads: CASSYSGGGSSGNTIYF. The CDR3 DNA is TGTGCCAGCAGTTACTCGGGGGGCGGGAGCTCTGGAAACACCATATATTTT.

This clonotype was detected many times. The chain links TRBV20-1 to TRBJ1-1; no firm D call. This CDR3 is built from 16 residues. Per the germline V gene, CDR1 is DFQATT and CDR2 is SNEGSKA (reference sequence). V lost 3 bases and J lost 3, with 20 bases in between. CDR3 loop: CSARAPWDSRDTEAFF. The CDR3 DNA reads TGCAGTGCTAGGGCCCCATGGGATTCTCGGGACACTGAAGCTTTCTTT.

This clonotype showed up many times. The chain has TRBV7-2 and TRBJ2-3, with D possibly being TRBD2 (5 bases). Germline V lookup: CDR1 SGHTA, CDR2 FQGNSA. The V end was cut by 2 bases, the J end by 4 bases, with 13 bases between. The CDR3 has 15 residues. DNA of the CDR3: TGTGCCAGCAGCTTATTCGGCGGGCGCTCAGATACGCAGTATTTT. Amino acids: CASSLFGGRSDTQYF.

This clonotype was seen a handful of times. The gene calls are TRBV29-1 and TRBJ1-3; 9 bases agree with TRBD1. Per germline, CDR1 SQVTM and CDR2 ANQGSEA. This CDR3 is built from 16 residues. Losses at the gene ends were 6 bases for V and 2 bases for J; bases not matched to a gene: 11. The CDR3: CSVSPGQGSTGNTIYF. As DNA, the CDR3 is TGCAGCGTGAGTCCGGGACAGGGTAGTACTGGAAACACCATATATTTT.

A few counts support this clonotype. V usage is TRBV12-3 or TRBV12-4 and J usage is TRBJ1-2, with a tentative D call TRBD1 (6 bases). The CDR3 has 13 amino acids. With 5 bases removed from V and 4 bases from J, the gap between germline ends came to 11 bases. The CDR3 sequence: CASSQRGGYGYTF. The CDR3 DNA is TGTGCCAGCAGTCAAAGGGGGGGCTATGGCTACACCTTC.

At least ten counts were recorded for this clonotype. The CDR3 loop is CASSRPATDTQYF. CDR3 DNA: TGCGCCAGCAGCAGGCCGGCCACAGATACGCAGTATTTT. The rearrangement links TRBV4-1 to TRBJ2-3; D ambiguous. Trimming stripped 5 bases from V and 2 bases from J, with 8 bases between. The CDR3 loop spans 13 amino acids. The germline CDR1 and CDR2 sequences are MGHRA and YSYEKL.

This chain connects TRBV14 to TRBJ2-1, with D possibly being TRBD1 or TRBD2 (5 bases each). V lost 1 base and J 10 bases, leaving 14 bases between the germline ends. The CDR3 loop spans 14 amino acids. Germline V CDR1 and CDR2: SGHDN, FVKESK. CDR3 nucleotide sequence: TGTGCCAGCAGCCAAGCCTGGGGGTCTTTGGAGCAGTTCTTC. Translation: CASSQAWGSLEQFF.